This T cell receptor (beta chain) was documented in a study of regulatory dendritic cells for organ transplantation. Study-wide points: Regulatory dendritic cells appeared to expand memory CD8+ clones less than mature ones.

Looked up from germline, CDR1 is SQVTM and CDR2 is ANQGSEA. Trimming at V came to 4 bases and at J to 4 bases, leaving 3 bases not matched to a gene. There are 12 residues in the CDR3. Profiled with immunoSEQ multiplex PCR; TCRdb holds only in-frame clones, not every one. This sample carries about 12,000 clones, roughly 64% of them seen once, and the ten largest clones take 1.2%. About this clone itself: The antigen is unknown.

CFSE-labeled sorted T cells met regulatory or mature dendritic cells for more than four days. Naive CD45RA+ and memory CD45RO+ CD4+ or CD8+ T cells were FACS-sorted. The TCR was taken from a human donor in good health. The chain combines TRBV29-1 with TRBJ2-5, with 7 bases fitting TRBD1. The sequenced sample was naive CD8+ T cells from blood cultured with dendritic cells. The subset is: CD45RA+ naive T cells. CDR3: CSVGAGGETQYF. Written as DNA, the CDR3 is TGCAGCGTTGGGGCAGGGGGAGAGACCCAGTACTTC.